This T cell receptor beta chain was sequenced in a study of T cells after yellow fever vaccination. One entry per CDR3 protein, called by TCRdb with MiXCR from the 5' RACE reads. The sample comprises some 160,000 distinct CDR3 sequences, about a tenth of which are singletons, and roughly 40% rests with the top ten. The germline V gene encodes CDR1 ENHRY and CDR2 SYGVKD. Trimming removed 4 bases from V and 4 bases from J; junction bases left unmatched: 4. This CDR3 contains 14 residues. This clonotype was counted only a few times. The sequences come from CD8+ T cells sorted from PBMCs, collected 45 days after the yellow fever booster vaccination. The TCR originated in a man aged 18 to 29 who received the YFV17D yellow fever vaccine. V gene TRBV10-3 combines with J gene TRBJ2-3, with 8 bases lining up with TRBD2. In DNA, the CDR3 is TGTGCCATCAGTGGAGCCGGGGGGGCAGATACGCAGTATTTT. Translating it yields CAISGAGGADTQYF.